Listed below are T cell receptor beta chains from one sample, sequenced in a study of identical twins. Using its own MiXCR run on the 5' RACE reads, TCRdb lists one record per CDR3 protein. This sample has 240,000 or so distinct CDR3 sequences, with 7% found just once. This sample was shared with a second study, whose subject was yellow fever vaccine responses in identical twins.

The sample consisted of memory (CD45RO+) T cells sorted from blood. The receptor set was obtained from a woman under 30 in good health. The CDR3 runs from the conserved cysteine through the conserved F or W. The D gene is left open where the match is weak. Clone size is stated in some rows and not others, as once, few, many or a class when expanded.

J gene	D gene	V gene	clone size	CDR3 protein	CDR3 DNA
TRBJ2-7	TRBD1	TRBV18	few	CASSLRQGPYEQYF	TGTGCCAGCTCACTTCGACAGGGCCCCTACGAGCAGTACTTC
TRBJ2-7	-	TRBV29-1	few	CSVQQGRYEQYF	TGCAGCGTACAACAGGGCCGCTACGAGCAGTACTTC
TRBJ1-5	TRBD1	TRBV20-1	few	CSASVQGDQPQHF	TGCAGTGCTAGTGTACAGGGGGATCAGCCCCAGCATTTT
TRBJ2-7	-	TRBV12-5	many	CASGLVLYEQYF	TGTGCTAGTGGTTTGGTACTCTACGAGCAGTACTTC
TRBJ1-5	-	TRBV7-8	few	CASSLAALGDMVESNQPQHF	TGTGCCAGCAGCTTAGCGGCGCTGGGCGACATGGTGGAGAGCAATCAGCCCCAGCATTTT
TRBJ2-1	TRBD2	TRBV11-2	-	CASSLEAGGEQFF	TGTGCCAGCAGCTTAGAAGCGGGAGGCGAGCAGTTCTTC
TRBJ2-3	TRBD1	TRBV12-3/TRBV12-4	few	CASSMTTGGTDTQYF	TGTGCCAGCAGTATGACGACAGGGGGTACAGATACGCAGTATTTT
TRBJ2-1	-	TRBV24-1	-	CATSDLRGGNEQFF	TGTGCCACCAGTGATTTGCGCGGAGGCAATGAGCAGTTCTTC
TRBJ2-6	TRBD1	TRBV24-1	-	CATSDNRGNRIGANVLTF	TGTGCCACCAGTGACAACAGGGGTAATCGTATTGGGGCCAACGTCCTGACTTTC
TRBJ1-2	-	TRBV20-1	few	CSASSTHPNYGYTF	TGCAGTGCTAGTTCCACCCATCCTAACTATGGCTACACCTTC
TRBJ2-5	-	TRBV25-1	few	CASSEVGQTFGETQYF	TGTGCCAGCAGTGAGGTCGGACAGACTTTCGGGGAGACCCAGTACTTC
TRBJ1-1	-	TRBV11-2	few	CASSLKLGRGAEAFF	TGTGCCAGCAGCTTAAAATTAGGGCGCGGCGCTGAAGCTTTCTTT
TRBJ2-1	TRBD2	TRBV13	few	CASTNNVRAGVGWDEQFF	TGTGCCAGCACCAACAACGTCCGGGCGGGAGTAGGCTGGGATGAGCAGTTCTTC
TRBJ2-1	-	TRBV7-9	many	CASSIVLNEQFF	TGTGCCAGCAGCATCGTCTTGAATGAGCAGTTCTTC
TRBJ2-2	-	TRBV7-6	few	CASSLQHLTGELFF	TGTGCCAGCAGCTTACAGCATCTCACCGGGGAGCTGTTTTTT
TRBJ2-1	-	TRBV4-1	many	CASSQDQLGRVSFF	TGCGCCAGCAGCCAAGATCAACTAGGAAGAGTCAGTTTCTTC
TRBJ2-1	TRBD2	TRBV11-2	many	CASSPSRTSGSYNEQFF	TGTGCCAGCAGCCCCTCACGGACTAGCGGGAGCTACAATGAGCAGTTCTTC
TRBJ1-6	-	TRBV12-3/TRBV12-4	many	CASSLGGVENSPLHF	TGTGCCAGCAGTTTGGGAGGGGTGGAAAATTCACCCCTCCACTTT
TRBJ2-5	TRBD1	TRBV12-3/TRBV12-4	many	CASSLTGVKTQYF	TGTGCCAGCAGTTTGACAGGGGTGAAGACCCAGTACTTC
TRBJ2-1	TRBD2	TRBV12-3/TRBV12-4	many	CASSTYSGRGYNEQFF	TGTGCCAGCAGTACCTATAGCGGGAGAGGTTACAATGAGCAGTTCTTC
TRBJ2-5	-	TRBV3-1	few	CASRPHGSQETQYF	TGTGCCAGCAGACCTCACGGGAGTCAAGAGACCCAGTACTTC
TRBJ2-3	TRBD2	TRBV28	few	CASSSLSGETDTQYF	TGTGCCAGCAGTTCTCTTAGCGGGGAAACAGATACGCAGTATTTT
TRBJ2-2	-	TRBV12-3/TRBV12-4	many	CASTRTETGELFF	TGTGCCAGCACCAGGACTGAAACCGGGGAGCTGTTTTTT
TRBJ2-3	-	TRBV4-2	-	CASSQEGKGSSTDTQYF	TGTGCCAGCAGCCAAGAGGGGAAGGGCTCAAGCACAGATACGCAGTATTTT
TRBJ2-7	TRBD2	TRBV7-3	few	CASSLTLSGRASYEQYF	TGTGCCAGCAGCTTAACGCTTAGCGGGAGGGCCTCCTACGAGCAGTACTTC
TRBJ2-3	TRBD2	TRBV20-1	-	CSARRPGLDSDTQYF	TGCAGTGCTAGAAGACCGGGACTAGATTCAGATACGCAGTATTTT
TRBJ1-1	-	TRBV12-3/TRBV12-4	many	CASSYGDGEAFF	TGTGCCAGCAGTTACGGGGACGGTGAAGCTTTCTTT
TRBJ2-1	TRBD2	TRBV12-3/TRBV12-4	-	CAICPFGSGRGERYNEQFF	TGTGCCATCTGCCCCTTCGGTAGCGGGAGGGGGGAACGGTACAATGAGCAGTTCTTC
TRBJ1-1	-	TRBV29-1	few	CSAERNTEAFF	TGCAGCGCCGAGCGAAACACTGAAGCTTTCTTT
TRBJ2-1	-	TRBV5-1	many	CASSRAGRSSYNEQFF	TGCGCCAGCAGTCGAGCCGGGCGGAGCTCCTACAATGAGCAGTTCTTC
TRBJ2-7	-	TRBV5-5	many	CASRPQGDAGRTYEQYF	TGTGCCAGCAGACCACAGGGTGATGCGGGACGGACCTACGAGCAGTACTTC
TRBJ2-1	-	TRBV3-1	few	CASSQGGTPYNEQFF	TGTGCCAGCAGCCAAGGGGGAACTCCCTACAATGAGCAGTTCTTC
TRBJ1-1	-	TRBV29-1	-	CSGHRGNTEAFF	TGCAGCGGACATAGGGGGAACACTGAAGCTTTCTTT
TRBJ2-5	-	TRBV7-8	-	CASSSSAQGTRETQYF	TGTGCCAGCAGCTCATCCGCACAGGGTACGCGGGAGACCCAGTACTTC
TRBJ2-3	-	TRBV28	-	CASSFAFVGYQLKGTDTQYF	TGTGCCAGCAGTTTCGCTTTCGTGGGCTACCAACTTAAGGGCACAGATACGCAGTATTTT
TRBJ2-1	-	TRBV29-1	many	CSVEGTARLYNEQFF	TGCAGCGTTGAAGGGACAGCGAGATTATACAATGAGCAGTTCTTC
TRBJ2-1	-	TRBV5-1	few	CASSFAAAEQFF	TGCGCCAGCAGCTTTGCCGCCGCTGAGCAGTTCTTC
TRBJ1-4	TRBD1	TRBV5-1	many	CASRGPGGEKLFF	TGCGCCAGCAGGGGTCCAGGGGGTGAAAAACTGTTTTTT
TRBJ2-1	TRBD2	TRBV20-1	-	CSASPSGRYPNEQFF	TGCAGTGCTTCCCCTAGCGGGAGGTATCCCAATGAGCAGTTCTTC
TRBJ1-6	-	TRBV28	few	CASSKQGAYNSPLHF	TGTGCCAGCAGTAAACAGGGAGCCTATAATTCACCCCTCCACTTT
TRBJ2-6	-	TRBV12-5	few	CASGRGISGANVLTF	TGTGCTAGTGGTAGGGGCATCTCTGGGGCCAACGTCCTGACTTTC
TRBJ2-1	-	TRBV29-1	many	CSASPSEAYNEQFF	TGCAGCGCCTCACCTAGCGAGGCTTACAATGAGCAGTTCTTC
TRBJ2-1	TRBD2	TRBV11-2	few	CASSRSAGGIYNEQFF	TGTGCCAGCAGTCGTTCAGCGGGGGGGATATACAATGAGCAGTTCTTC
TRBJ2-1	TRBD2	TRBV29-1	few	CSASGLAGGLYNEQFF	TGCAGCGCCTCCGGACTAGCGGGAGGGCTCTACAATGAGCAGTTCTTC
TRBJ2-2	-	TRBV27	-	CASREGFTGELFF	TGTGCCAGCAGAGAGGGTTTCACCGGGGAGCTGTTTTTT
TRBJ1-5	-	TRBV3-1	-	CASSQVNQPQHF	TGTGCCAGCAGCCAAGTTAATCAGCCCCAGCATTTT
TRBJ2-2	-	TRBV14	-	CASSLSQVPGELFF	TGTGCCAGCAGCCTTTCGCAGGTGCCCGGGGAGCTGTTTTTT
TRBJ1-2	TRBD1	TRBV28	many	CASRKQGARPSNYGYTF	TGTGCCAGCAGAAAACAGGGGGCGAGACCAAGTAACTATGGCTACACCTTC
TRBJ2-1	TRBD1	TRBV24-1	-	CATGQANYNEQFF	TGTGCCACCGGACAGGCTAACTACAATGAGCAGTTCTTC
TRBJ2-1	TRBD1	TRBV5-1	many	CASSSSGTEYNEQFF	TGCGCCAGCAGCTCGTCTGGGACAGAGTACAATGAGCAGTTCTTC
TRBJ1-2	-	TRBV4-1	few	CASSQGGWYGYTF	TGCGCCAGCAGCCAAGGGGGGTGGTATGGCTACACCTTC
TRBJ2-5	-	TRBV27	many	CASSLGGGPFETQYF	TGTGCCAGCAGTTTAGGGGGGGGGCCGTTTGAGACCCAGTACTTC
TRBJ2-5	-	TRBV10-3	-	CAIRGKGTAGEETQYF	TGTGCCATCAGGGGGAAAGGGACAGCGGGTGAAGAGACCCAGTACTTC
TRBJ2-1	TRBD1	TRBV15	many	CATSRGQGPYNEQFF	TGTGCCACCAGCAGAGGACAGGGACCCTACAATGAGCAGTTCTTC
TRBJ2-1	-	TRBV11-2	-	CASSLSRGGRNEQFF	TGTGCCAGCAGCTTATCCCGAGGCGGTCGCAATGAGCAGTTCTTC